This TCR beta chain was sequenced for a study of cytotoxic CD8 clonotypes in ibrutinib-treated CLL. General study points: Baseline levels of clonality went above those of age-matched healthy donors and moved with circulating CD8+ T-cell counts.

This clone was picked up one time. The target antigen is unknown. Measured with immunoSEQ multiplex PCR; TCRdb has only the in-frame clones, and not every one. This sample carries around 330,000 clones, under 70% of them seen once, and the ten largest clones take roughly 6.7%. Germline CDR1 and CDR2: SNHLY and FYNNEI. The CDR3 spans 13 residues. Between the trimmed V and J ends, which lost 3 bases and 4 bases, there was a span of 9 bases. The sequence came from a human donor with chronic lymphocytic leukemia. The sample in question was PBMCs, obtained after 36 months of ibrutinib treatment. This chain links TRBV2 with TRBJ2-5; D not certain. The CDR3 DNA is TGTGCCAGCAGTGAGAATAGATTAGAGACCCAGTACTTC. Translated, it gives CASSENRLETQYF.